One and the same sample provided the 28 T cell receptor beta chains below, sequenced in a study of cytomegalovirus exposure and HLA in healthy donors. Libraries were prepared by immunoSEQ multiplex PCR; TCRdb keeps only in-frame clonotypes and omits some of them. The data contain roughly 65,000 clones, about 92% of them singletons. The material sequenced was PBMCs. These receptors originate from a man younger than 30 in good health and CMV-seropositive.

This chain joins TRBV29-1 and TRBJ2-5; a weak D match, TRBD2 (6 bases). This CDR3 contains 12 residues. With 7 bases removed from V and 3 bases from J, the gap between germline ends came to 12 bases. Germline CDR1 is SQVTM and CDR2 is ANQGSEA. For the CDR3, the DNA is TGCAGCGGCGGGGCTAGCAAAGAGACCCAGTACTTC. Translated, it gives CSGGASKETQYF.

The chain combines TRBV19 with TRBJ2-2, with 9 bases identical to TRBD1. J was trimmed by 3 bases and V by 5 bases; bases with no gene match: 4. This CDR3 contains 15 residues. Looked up from germline, CDR1 is LNHDA and CDR2 is SQIVND (reference sequence). This CDR3 is CASSLQGADTGELFF. Here the CDR3 DNA reads TGTGCCAGTAGTCTACAGGGGGCCGACACCGGGGAGCTGTTTTTT.

The chain is built from TRBV25-1 and TRBJ1-2; TRBD1 matches at 8 bases. V was pared by 8 bases and J by 2 bases, with 13 bases of the junction left unmatched. The CDR3 is 16 residues long. Germline CDR1 reads MGHDK; CDR2 reads SYGVNS. The CDR3 spells CASGGDRFKGNYGYTF. The CDR3 nucleotides read TGTGCCAGCGGGGGGGACAGGTTTAAGGGAAACTATGGCTACACCTTC.

This clone was observed once. The chain joins TRBV7-2 to TRBJ2-7; 9 bases are shared with TRBD2. The CDR3 contains 15 residues. J lost 3 bases, V lost 3 bases, and 6 bases had no gene match. Germline V gene data show CDR1 as SGHTA and CDR2 as FQGNSA. CDR3 residues: CASSLTSGGGYEQYF. In DNA, the CDR3 is TGTGCCAGCAGCTTGACTAGCGGAGGGGGCTACGAGCAGTACTTC.

A single count supports this clone. The chain recombines TRBV29-1 with TRBJ2-7; TRBD2 might be the D (7 bases). CDR1 and CDR2 from the germline V gene are SQVTM and ANQGSEA. The ends were cut back, 6 bases at V and 5 bases at J, with 23 bases in the middle. The CDR3 loop spans 15 amino acids. The chain's CDR3 is CSVGGGHGSMDEQYF. CDR3 sequence (DNA): TGCAGCGTGGGGGGGGGCCACGGGAGTATGGACGAGCAGTACTTC.

CDR3 bases: TGTGCCAGCTCACCCCTTCTAGCGGGGTCGACTAGCACAGATACGCAGTATTTT. This sequence encodes CASSPLLAGSTSTDTQYF. The chain links TRBV18 to TRBJ2-3; 9 nucleotides line up with TRBD2. Germline V gene lookup returns CDR1 KGHSH and CDR2 LQKENI. This CDR3 contains 18 residues. Trimming removed 3 bases from V and 0 bases from J; junction bases left unmatched: 10.

The V and J genes are TRBV19 and TRBJ1-5; the match to TRBD1 covers 8 bases. The CDR3 is 14 amino acids. Germline V gives CDR1 LNHDA, CDR2 SQIVND (reference sequence). V was clipped by 1 base and J by 9 bases; unmatched bases: 5. Here the CDR3 DNA reads TGTGCCAGTAGTATAGGACAGGGGACCGCGCCCCAGCATTTT. This codes for CASSIGQGTAPQHF.

This chain joins TRBV18 and TRBJ2-3, with 9 bases lining up with TRBD2. The V segment lost 2 bases and the J segment 5 bases; nucleotides outside the gene matches: 8. Germline CDR1 is KGHSH and CDR2 is LQKENI. The CDR3 sequence is 16 residues long. CDR3 DNA: TGTGCCAGCTCACCAGTGCGGGAGGGCCTAGGAGATACGCAGTATTTT. This codes for CASSPVREGLGDTQYF.

V gene TRBV28 combines with J gene TRBJ1-2; 9 nucleotides line up with TRBD1. Germline CDR1 and CDR2: MDHEN and SYDVKM. Unmatched junction bases numbered 6, after V lost 3 bases and J lost 13 bases. The CDR3 contains 12 residues. The CDR3 sequence: CASSFRTGDGTF. In nucleotides, the CDR3 is TGTGCCAGCAGTTTCCGGACAGGGGATGGCACCTTC.

The chain is built from TRBV7-9 and TRBJ2-1; 8 nucleotides match TRBD2. CDR3 length equals 18 residues. Losses at the gene ends were 1 base for V and 4 bases for J; bases not matched to a gene: 12. Germline assignment: CDR1 SEHNR and CDR2 FQNEAQ (reference sequence). This CDR3 reads CASSLGSVAGFSYNEQFF. CDR3 nucleotide sequence: TGTGCCAGCAGCTTAGGTTCGGTAGCGGGATTTTCGTACAATGAGCAGTTCTTC.

The rearrangement uses TRBV10-3 and TRBJ2-1; 10 bases map to TRBD2. The CDR3 totals 14 residues. CDR1 and CDR2 (germline): ENHRY, SYGVKD. Trimming took 10 bases from V and 4 from J; bases not matched to a gene: 7. The CDR3 DNA is TGTGCCACCGGCGGGACTAGCGTATACAATGAGCAGTTCTTC. Its translation is CATGGTSVYNEQFF.

V and J are TRBV5-1 and TRBJ2-7; TRBD1 aligns across 8 bases. CDR1 and CDR2 from the germline V gene are SGHRS and YFSETQ. V dropped 4 bases and J dropped 5; count of bases not matched to a gene: 17. The CDR3 length is 17 residues. For the CDR3, the DNA is TGCGCCAGCAGCGTTGGGAGGCAGGGGGCTTTTGTGGACGAGCAGTACTTC. Translation: CASSVGRQGAFVDEQYF.

The gene calls are TRBV7-2 and TRBJ2-2; 8 nucleotides line up with TRBD2. The CDR3 extends over 15 amino acids. The germline V gene has CDR1 SGHTA and CDR2 FQGNSA. V trimming: 6 bases; J trimming: 6 bases; junction bases outside the gene matches: 9. The CDR3 nucleotides read TGTGCCAGCAGGCCTGACAGCGGGAGTCCCGGGGAGCTGTTTTTT. This gives the protein CASRPDSGSPGELFF.

This chain connects TRBV6-5 to TRBJ2-7, with D hard to call. The CDR3 runs to 14 residues. Trimming took 7 bases from V and 2 from J, leaving 15 bases between them. Germline lookup yields CDR1 MNHEY and CDR2 SVGAGI. The CDR3 bases are TGTGCCAGCATCCCCGGAACAGTTACCTACGAGCAGTACTTC. Amino acids: CASIPGTVTYEQYF.

The chain carries TRBV13 and TRBJ2-7, with D possibly being TRBD1 (6 bases). The CDR3 extends over 14 amino acids. V lost 5 bases and J 2 bases, leaving 13 bases between the germline ends. Germline loops: CDR1 PRHDT, CDR2 FYEKMQ (reference sequence). The CDR3 region is CASSPRDIPYEQYF. The CDR3 bases are TGTGCCAGCAGCCCCCGGGACATTCCCTACGAGCAGTACTTC.

V usage is TRBV21-1 and J usage is TRBJ2-5; no check of the table's D call, TRBD1, against the DNA was made. TRBV21-1 has pseudogene status. CDR3 length: 18 amino acids. The CDR3 region has the DNA TGTGCCAGCAGCAAACCGGGACAGACAAGAACTGATTCGGAGACCCAGTACTTC. It specifies CASSKPGQTRTDSETQYF.

Regarding this clone: Other DNA sequences in the sample encode the same CDR3. This chain connects TRBV28 to TRBJ1-1; D remains ambiguous. The CDR3 length is 12 residues. Germline CDR1 and CDR2: MDHEN and SYDVKM. The V and J ends lost 2 bases and 5 bases respectively, with 6 bases between them. DNA of the CDR3: TGTGCCAGCAGTTTAGTCCGTACTGAAGCTTTCTTT. Its protein is CASSLVRTEAFF.

The chain has TRBV9 and TRBJ2-7; possible D gene TRBD2, 6 bases. Germline CDR1 reads SGDLS; CDR2 reads YYNGEE. The CDR3 is made up of 15 amino acids. The V and J ends lost 0 bases and 2 bases respectively, with 12 bases between them. The CDR3 nucleotides read TGTGCCAGCAGCGTAGGAGGAACGGGAGCCTACGAGCAGTACTTC. Residues: CASSVGGTGAYEQYF.

The chain joins TRBV27 to TRBJ2-7; TRBD2 aligns across 8 bases. With 0 bases clipped from V and 4 bases from J, the junction kept 5 bases outside the gene matches. This CDR3 region has 15 residues. Germline V gene data show CDR1 as MNHEY and CDR2 as SMNVEV (reference sequence). The CDR3 nucleotides read TGTGCCAGCAGTTTATCGATCGGGGGGGGGTACGAGCAGTACTTC. It translates to CASSLSIGGGYEQYF.

The CDR3 sequence is CASSDRAGANTGELFF. CDR3 coding DNA: TGCGCCAGCAGTGACCGCGCGGGAGCCAACACCGGGGAGCTGTTTTTT. This sequence joins TRBV10-1 and TRBJ2-2; 7 nucleotides line up with TRBD2. The CDR3 has 16 residues. Trimming cost V 3 bases and J 2 bases; bases outside gene matches: 6. Germline V lookup: CDR1 WNHNN, CDR2 SYGVQD (reference sequence).

The count of this clone is one. The chain recombines TRBV5-7 with TRBJ2-1, with unresolved D. TRBV5-7 is labeled an ORF, and its function is uncertain. The germline V and J ends were trimmed by 6 bases and 8 bases, with 3 bases remaining between them. This CDR3 comprises 9 residues. CDR3 coding DNA: TGTGCCAGCACAGATGAGCAGTTCTTC. Its protein is CASTDEQFF.

This clone has a handful of counts. The V and J genes are TRBV29-1 and TRBJ2-7; 9 nucleotides agree with TRBD2. Trimming at V came to 6 bases and at J to 4 bases, leaving 10 bases not matched to a gene. CDR3 length: 14 residues. The germline CDR1 and CDR2 sequences are SQVTM and ANQGSEA. The CDR3 nucleotides are TGCAGCGTAGAGTTGACTAGCGGAGGGTACGAGCAGTACTTC. The encoded protein is CSVELTSGGYEQYF.

The rearrangement links TRBV29-1 to TRBJ2-2, with D perhaps TRBD2 (6 bases). The CDR3 extends over 14 amino acids. V lost 7 bases and J lost 5, with 17 bases in between. Germline CDR1 reads SQVTM; CDR2 reads ANQGSEA. The CDR3 DNA reads as TGCAGCGGGGTCACGGGGACTTTAACCGGGGAGCTGTTTTTT. Its protein product is CSGVTGTLTGELFF.

V is TRBV11-2 and J is TRBJ1-1; no firm D call. This CDR3 region has 14 residues. Germline CDR1 reads SGHAT; CDR2 reads FQNNGV. Trimming cost V 5 bases and J 0 bases, with 10 bases left between them. The CDR3 bases are TGTGCCAGCAGCCCCTCCACAGTGAACACTGAAGCTTTCTTT. As protein: CASSPSTVNTEAFF.

V usage is TRBV5-1 and J usage is TRBJ2-5, with 8 bases that match TRBD1. The CDR3 covers 14 residues. Germline CDR1 SGHRS, CDR2 YFSETQ. J lost 5 bases, V lost 0 bases, and 3 bases had no gene match. The DNA of the CDR3 is TGCGCCAGCAGCTTGGCCAGGGGGCTCGAGACCCAGTACTTC. Its translation is CASSLARGLETQYF.

This chain links TRBV4-1 with TRBJ2-1, with D possibly being TRBD2 (6 bases). Germline-derived CDR1 and CDR2 are MGHRA and YSYEKL. The CDR3 length is 16 residues. V shed 2 bases and J shed 2 bases, with 13 bases lying between them. The CDR3: CASSQPSGLAYNEQFF. DNA for the CDR3: TGCGCCAGCAGCCAACCCTCGGGACTTGCCTACAATGAGCAGTTCTTC.

The genes are TRBV2 and TRBJ1-1, with 7 bases matching TRBD1. J lost 5 bases, V lost 5 bases, and 5 bases had no gene match. Germline CDR1 SNHLY, CDR2 FYNNEI. CDR3 length: 13 residues. CDR3: CASSRGLHTEAFF. For the CDR3, the DNA is TGTGCCAGCAGTAGGGGGCTGCATACTGAAGCTTTCTTT.

The chain has TRBV6-1 and TRBJ1-3; TRBD1 agrees at 7 bases. Germline CDR1 MNHNS, CDR2 SASEGT. This CDR3 is built from 16 residues. The J segment lost 1 base and the V segment lost 4 bases, leaving 7 bases of the junction unmatched. CDR3 loop: CASSGNRGISGNTIYF. The CDR3 DNA reads as TGTGCCAGCAGTGGCAACAGGGGAATTTCTGGAAACACCATATATTTT.